This is a list of T cell receptor beta chains from one sample in a study of PD-L1 blockade in urothelial cancer. TCRdb keeps only in-frame clones here, not all; method: immunoSEQ multiplex PCR. The sample lists more than 55,000 clones, roughly 84% occurring once. Sequenced material: PBMCs, taken around atezolizumab (anti-PD-L1) treatment. Source of these receptors: a man over 45 with urothelial cancer. The CDR3 runs from the conserved cysteine through the conserved F or W. Fields, in order: CDR3 DNA, CDR3 protein, V gene, D gene, J gene, clone size. The D gene is left open where the match is weak. Where a row states a size, it is once, few, many or the class of an expanded clone; other rows omit it.

TGTGCCAGCTCACCTCCAGCGGGAGCCAACACCGGGGAGCTGTTTTTT | CASSPPAGANTGELFF | TRBV18 | TRBD2 | TRBJ2-2 | .
TGTGCCAGCGGTTTGGACGGACTATTCGGGAGGCAGTTCTTC | CASGLDGLFGRQFF | TRBV11-2 | . | TRBJ2-1 | .
TGTGCCAGCAGTGAAGAGGGGCGGGATGCTTTCTTT | CASSEEGRDAFF | TRBV6-4 | . | TRBJ1-1 | .
TGTGCCAGCAGCTTAGGCCTAGGCCCCCGCAATGAGCAGTTCTTC | CASSLGLGPRNEQFF | TRBV7-3 | . | TRBJ2-1 | .
TGCGCCAGCAGCCCCATAGCGGGGGATTACAATGAGCAGTTCTTC | CASSPIAGDYNEQFF | TRBV5-1 | TRBD2 | TRBJ2-1 | .
TGTGCCAGCAGTGAAACTCTTGAGCAGTTCTTC | CASSETLEQFF | TRBV2 | . | TRBJ2-1 | .
TGCGCCAGCAGCCTAGCGGGATATGGCTCCGGCTCCTACGAGCAGTACTTC | CASSLAGYGSGSYEQYF | TRBV4-1 | TRBD2 | TRBJ2-7 | .
TGTGCCAGCAGTTTACTACTAGCGGGAAGAACTGAGCAGTTCTTC | CASSLLLAGRTEQFF | TRBV27 | TRBD2 | TRBJ2-1 | .
TGCAGCGTTGGGACAGGGGTTGCAGGGGACAATGAGCAGTTCTTC | CSVGTGVAGDNEQFF | TRBV29-1 | TRBD1 | TRBJ2-1 | .
TGTGCCAGCAGCCCAGGGTGGTTGGATGAAAAACTGTTTTTT | CASSPGWLDEKLFF | TRBV7-2 | . | TRBJ1-4 | .
TGTGCCAGCAGTTCGACAAGGCAGGGGGCGCACTATGGCTACACCTTC | CASSSTRQGAHYGYTF | TRBV28 | TRBD1 | TRBJ1-2 | once
TGTGCCAGCAGTTCTCATCGGGGGGGCGGAAGGTTTACCCAGTACTTC | CASSSHRGGGRFTQYF | TRBV6-5 | TRBD2 | TRBJ2-5 | .
TGTGCCAGTAGCCCGATTGGGCCTCATCAGCCCCAGCATTTT | CASSPIGPHQPQHF | TRBV19 | . | TRBJ1-5 | .
TGTGCCAGCAGGTGGGGCAGTCCTATATCCTACAATGAGCAGTTCTTC | CASRWGSPISYNEQFF | TRBV28 | . | TRBJ2-1 | .
TGTGCCAGCAGCTTCCCCGGGACTAGGGCCCACGAGCAGTACTTC | CASSFPGTRAHEQYF | TRBV5-4 | TRBD2 | TRBJ2-7 | .
TGTGCTAGCAGCTCCAACCCAGACAGGGCTCTCAGTACGGCCGGGGAGCTGTTTTTT | CASSSNPDRALSTAGELFF | TRBV7-7 | TRBD1 | TRBJ2-2 | .
TGCGCCAGCAGCCGGGGAAGTGAGGATGAGCAGTTCTTC | CASSRGSEDEQFF | TRBV5-1 | . | TRBJ2-1 | .
TGTGCCAGCAGTTACTCGAGGAGCAATGAGCAGTTCTTC | CASSYSRSNEQFF | TRBV6-5 | . | TRBJ2-1 | .
TGCGCCAGCAGCTGGACAGGGGCGAACACCGGGGAGCTGTTTTTT | CASSWTGANTGELFF | TRBV5-1 | TRBD1 | TRBJ2-2 | .
TGTGCCAGCAGCGTCGGGACTTCGGACACAGATACGCAGTATTTT | CASSVGTSDTDTQYF | TRBV11-3 | . | TRBJ2-3 | .
TGTGCCAGCAGCTCATCCGGGACAGGGGGTTCTGGGGAGCTGTTTTTT | CASSSSGTGGSGELFF | TRBV28 | TRBD1 | TRBJ2-2 | .
TGTGCCAGCAGTGAGCGTGGACAGGGGGCGCGAGGCTACACCTTC | CASSERGQGARGYTF | TRBV28 | TRBD1 | TRBJ1-2 | .
TGTGCCAGCAGGACGACAGGGGGGAATCAGCCCCAGCATTTT | CASRTTGGNQPQHF | TRBV6-1 | TRBD1 | TRBJ1-5 | .
TGCGCCAGCAGCTTGGCCGGGGGACTAGCAGTAGATACGCAGTATTTT | CASSLAGGLAVDTQYF | TRBV5-1 | TRBD2 | TRBJ2-3 | few
TGTGCCAGCAGCGGGACAGGGGGAAACACCATATATTTT | CASSGTGGNTIYF | TRBV28 | TRBD1 | TRBJ1-3 | once
TGTGCCAGCAGCTCGCGGTCCGTGGCGGGCGGAGATACGCAGTATTTT | CASSSRSVAGGDTQYF | TRBV5-6 | . | TRBJ2-3 | .
TGTGCCAGCAGTTACCCTCCGGGACTAGCGTACGAGCAGTACTTC | CASSYPPGLAYEQYF | TRBV6-6 | TRBD2 | TRBJ2-7 | .
TGTGCCAGCAGCCTAGCGGGAGGGGTCGAGCAGTACTTC | CASSLAGGVEQYF | TRBV5-4 | TRBD2 | TRBJ2-7 | .
TGTGCCACGCTGACAGGGGGCTACGAGCAGTACTTC | CATLTGGYEQYF | TRBV6-6 | TRBD1 | TRBJ2-7 | .
TGTGCCTGGAGTGTCTACGGGACCTACGAGCAGTACTTC | CAWSVYGTYEQYF | TRBV30 | . | TRBJ2-7 | .
TGTGCCAGCAGTGAAGCGCTGGGCGCGGGTGAAAAACTGTTTTTT | CASSEALGAGEKLFF | TRBV6-1 | . | TRBJ1-4 | .
TGTGCCAGCAGTTTACGCAGGACAGGGGGCGGGAACACTGAAGCTTTCTTT | CASSLRRTGGGNTEAFF | TRBV27 | TRBD1 | TRBJ1-1 | .
TGTGCCAGCAGCTCCCTGCGAGGCAGTGAAGCTTTCTTT | CASSSLRGSEAFF | TRBV11-3 | . | TRBJ1-1 | .
TGTGCCAGCAGCTTGGATAGGACAGGGGGCGGTGGCTACACCTTC | CASSLDRTGGGGYTF | TRBV5-4 | TRBD1 | TRBJ1-2 | .
TGTGCCAGCAGTTACTCGGCTAGCCCCTTCTCCTACGAGCAGTACTTC | CASSYSASPFSYEQYF | TRBV6-5 | . | TRBJ2-7 | .
TGCGCCAGCAGCCAAGAACTTAGGGCCCCCACAGGGTTGGCCTACGAGCAGTACTTC | CASSQELRAPTGLAYEQYF | TRBV4-1 | . | TRBJ2-7 | .
TGTGCCAGCAGTCCAGGGCTCGCGGAGACCCAGTACTTC | CASSPGLAETQYF | TRBV7-9 | . | TRBJ2-5 | .
TGCGCCAGCAAAGGGGCTAGCGGGAACACCGGGGAGCTGTTTTTT | CASKGASGNTGELFF | TRBV5-1 | TRBD2 | TRBJ2-2 | .
TGTGCCAGCAGTGAAAGGGGGACAGGGTCCTACAATGAGCAGTTCTTC | CASSERGTGSYNEQFF | TRBV6-4 | TRBD1 | TRBJ2-1 | .
TGTGCCAGCAGCCTAGGGCCAGAAAACTATGGCTACACCTTC | CASSLGPENYGYTF | TRBV7-2 | . | TRBJ1-2 | .
TGTGCCTGGAGGTGGGGAGGGGGTGAGCAGTTCTTC | CAWRWGGGEQFF | TRBV30 | . | TRBJ2-1 | .
TGTGCCAGCAGCGTAGCCACCGGGGGGCGGGCTGGAAACACCATATATTTT | CASSVATGGRAGNTIYF | TRBV9 | . | TRBJ1-3 | .
TGTGCCAGCAGCTATGGGAGGCAAGAGACCCAGTACTTC | CASSYGRQETQYF | TRBV11-2 | . | TRBJ2-5 | once
TGTGCCAGCAGCACTAGCGGAGGGGGCTCCTACGAGCAGTACTTC | CASSTSGGGSYEQYF | TRBV7-2 | TRBD2 | TRBJ2-7 | .
TGCGCCAGCAGCTTCCAGGGAGGGATCGGGGAGCTGTTTTTT | CASSFQGGIGELFF | TRBV5-1 | TRBD2 | TRBJ2-2 | .
TGTGCCAGCATCCTTGACAGGAACTATGGCTACACCTTC | CASILDRNYGYTF | TRBV6-1 | . | TRBJ1-2 | .
TGTGCCAGTGCGTGGGGGCAGGATGGCTACACCTTC | CASAWGQDGYTF | TRBV6-1 | . | TRBJ1-2 | .
TGTGCCAGCAGCTTAGACGCCCCGGGTGGCTACACCTTC | CASSLDAPGGYTF | TRBV7-9 | . | TRBJ1-2 | .
TGTGCCAGCAGCGAACGGACAGGGGTTAGCACAGATACGCAGTATTTT | CASSERTGVSTDTQYF | TRBV9 | TRBD1 | TRBJ2-3 | .
TGTGCCAGTCAGGGACTAGCGACCGAGCAGTTCTTC | CASQGLATEQFF | TRBV2 | TRBD2 | TRBJ2-1 | .
TGTGCCAGCAGTTTGAAGCGGGGGAACTACGAGCAGTACTTC | CASSLKRGNYEQYF | TRBV28 | TRBD2 | TRBJ2-7 | .
TGTGCCAGTAGTAAGACCTCCGGGACTAGCGGGATCGCCCGAGGGTGGATCTACAATGAGCAGTTCTTC | CASSKTSGTSGIARGWIYNEQFF | TRBV19 | TRBD2 | TRBJ2-1 | .
TGTGCCATCAGTGAGCGGACTGAAGCTTTCTTT | CAISERTEAFF | TRBV10-3 | . | TRBJ1-1 | once
TGTGCCAGTAGTACGCAGACAGGGGGGGACTATGGCTACACCTTC | CASSTQTGGDYGYTF | TRBV19 | TRBD1 | TRBJ1-2 | .
TGTGCCAGCAGTAAAGACAGTATCAACTATGGCTACACCTTC | CASSKDSINYGYTF | TRBV2 | . | TRBJ1-2 | .
TGTGCCAGCAGCAAAGCGGCAGGGTCCTACGAGCAGTACTTC | CASSKAAGSYEQYF | TRBV21-1 | . | TRBJ2-7 | .